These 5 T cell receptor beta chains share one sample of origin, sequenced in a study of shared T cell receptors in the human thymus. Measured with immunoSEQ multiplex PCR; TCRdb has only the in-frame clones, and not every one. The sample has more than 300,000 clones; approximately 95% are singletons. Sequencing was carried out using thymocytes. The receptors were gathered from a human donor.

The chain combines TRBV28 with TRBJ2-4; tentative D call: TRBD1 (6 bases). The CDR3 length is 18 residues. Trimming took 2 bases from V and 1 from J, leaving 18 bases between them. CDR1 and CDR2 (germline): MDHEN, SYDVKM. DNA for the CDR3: TGTGCCAGCAGTTTAACAGGGAAGGTCGTCGGGGCCAAAAACATTCAGTACTTC. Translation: CASSLTGKVVGAKNIQYF.

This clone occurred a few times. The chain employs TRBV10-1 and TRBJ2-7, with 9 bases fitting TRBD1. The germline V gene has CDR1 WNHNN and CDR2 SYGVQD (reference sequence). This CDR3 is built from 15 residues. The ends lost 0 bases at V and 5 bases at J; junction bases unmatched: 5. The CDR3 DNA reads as TGCGCCAGCAGTGAGTCGACGTGGACAGGGGACGAGCAGTACTTC. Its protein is CASSESTWTGDEQYF.

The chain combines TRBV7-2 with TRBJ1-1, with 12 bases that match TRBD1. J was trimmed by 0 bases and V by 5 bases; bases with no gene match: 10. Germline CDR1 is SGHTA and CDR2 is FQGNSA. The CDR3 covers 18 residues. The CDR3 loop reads CASSPRGQGAPMNTEAFF. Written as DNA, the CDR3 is TGTGCCAGCAGCCCTAGGGGACAGGGGGCCCCCATGAACACTGAAGCTTTCTTT.

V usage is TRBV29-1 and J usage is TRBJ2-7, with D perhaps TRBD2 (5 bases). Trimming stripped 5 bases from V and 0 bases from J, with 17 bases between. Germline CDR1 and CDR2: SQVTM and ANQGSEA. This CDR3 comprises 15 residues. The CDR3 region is CSVRGYPLSSYEQYF. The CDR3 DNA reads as TGCAGCGTTCGAGGGTATCCTTTAAGCTCCTACGAGCAGTACTTC.

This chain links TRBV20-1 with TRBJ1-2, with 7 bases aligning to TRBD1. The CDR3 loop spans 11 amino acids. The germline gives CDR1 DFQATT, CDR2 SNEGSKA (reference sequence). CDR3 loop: CSKGTATDYTF. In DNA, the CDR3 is TGCAGCAAGGGGACAGCTACCGACTACACCTTC.